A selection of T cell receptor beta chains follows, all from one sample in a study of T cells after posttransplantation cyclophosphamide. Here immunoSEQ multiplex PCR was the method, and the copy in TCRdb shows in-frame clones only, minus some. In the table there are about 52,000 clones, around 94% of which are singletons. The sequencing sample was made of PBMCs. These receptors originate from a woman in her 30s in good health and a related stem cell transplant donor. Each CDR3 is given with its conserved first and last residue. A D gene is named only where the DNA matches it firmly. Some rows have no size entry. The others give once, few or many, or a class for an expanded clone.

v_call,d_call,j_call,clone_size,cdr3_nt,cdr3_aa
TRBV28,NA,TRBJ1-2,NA,TGTGCCAGCGGGGGGGGATCCTATGGCTACACCTTC,CASGGGSYGYTF
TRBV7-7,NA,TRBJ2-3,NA,TGTGCCAGCAGCCCCTTGTTCACAGATACGCAGTATTTT,CASSPLFTDTQYF
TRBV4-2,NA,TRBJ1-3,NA,TGTGCCAGCAGCCAAGATAACAGGGGAAACACCATATATTTT,CASSQDNRGNTIYF
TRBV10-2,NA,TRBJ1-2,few,TGCGCCAGCAGCCTAGGAATGAGCTATGGCTACACCTTC,CASSLGMSYGYTF
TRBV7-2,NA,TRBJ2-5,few,TGTGCCAGCAGCTTACCCGGCAGGGAAGAGACCCAGTACTTC,CASSLPGREETQYF
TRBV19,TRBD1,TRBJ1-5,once,TGTGCCAGTAGGGGGGACAGGGGGCCGGTGGAGCAGCCCCAGCATTTT,CASRGDRGPVEQPQHF
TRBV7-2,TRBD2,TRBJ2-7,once,TGTGCCAGCAGCGTCACTAGCGGGGGTATCTACGAGCAGTACTTC,CASSVTSGGIYEQYF
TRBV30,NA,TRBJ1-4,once,TGTGCCTGGACCAACGAAAAGGGGCCCACTAATGAAAAACTGTTTTTT,CAWTNEKGPTNEKLFF
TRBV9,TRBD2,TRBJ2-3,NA,TGTGCCAGCAGCTCCCCCGTTGGCGGGGGGGCATCAGATACGCAGTATTTT,CASSSPVGGGASDTQYF
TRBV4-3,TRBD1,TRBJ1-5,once,TGCGCCAGCAGCCAAGACTGGTCAGGGGGGAACAATCAGCCCCAGCATTTT,CASSQDWSGGNNQPQHF
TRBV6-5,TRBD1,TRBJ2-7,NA,TGTGCCAGCAGTCTAAATCCCGGGACAGGAGACGAGCAGTACTTC,CASSLNPGTGDEQYF
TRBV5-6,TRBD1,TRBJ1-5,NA,TGTGCCAGCAGCTTTGGACAGGGCGAACAGCCCCAGCATTTT,CASSFGQGEQPQHF
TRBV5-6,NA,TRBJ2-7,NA,TGTGCCAGCACCGAAGGGGTAGCAGGCGAGCAGTACTTC,CASTEGVAGEQYF